One and the same sample provided the 22 T cell receptor beta chains below, sequenced in a study of regulatory T cells in long-lasting Graves disease. As to time point: newly diagnosed GD, antithyroid drugs for less than 3 months. Making the TCR library involved RNA that had been extracted from PBMCs. Arm-PCR of CDR3 regions with iRepertoire HTBI primers generated TCR beta libraries. TCRdb re-called the multiplex PCR reads through MiXCR, storing one row per CDR3 protein. The table has about 350,000 distinct CDR3 sequences, about 16% seen once; the top ten hold around 20%. The data also belong to a second study, concerning T cells in Graves' hyperthyroidism and ophthalmopathy.

This material consisted of peripheral blood mononuclear cells (PBMCs), taken at new diagnosis, from a patient treated with antithyroid drugs. These receptors were obtained from a woman aged 18-29 years with Graves disease.

This clonotype has just a few counts. The chain is built from TRBV4-2 and TRBJ1-5; no firm D call. Between the trimmed V and J ends, which lost 3 bases and 0 bases, there was a span of 9 bases. Germline V lookup: CDR1 LGHNA, CDR2 YNFKEQ. This CDR3 is built from 15 residues. CDR3: CASSQHVDSNQPQHF. Written as DNA, the CDR3 is TGTGCCAGCAGCCAGCACGTTGATAGCAATCAGCCCCAGCATTTT.

This clonotype was counted ten times or more. This chain links TRBV5-1 with TRBJ1-2; 9 nucleotides line up with TRBD1. The CDR3 consists of 14 residues. Trimming cost V 0 bases and J 7 bases; bases outside gene matches: 4. Germline assignment: CDR1 SGHRS and CDR2 YFSETQ. The CDR3 protein is CASSLAGTGFGYTF. For the CDR3, the DNA is TGCGCCAGCAGCTTGGCCGGGACAGGGTTTGGCTACACCTTC.

This clonotype was counted ten times or more. This chain links TRBV29-1 with TRBJ2-3; D gene uncertain. V was clipped by 4 bases and J by 4 bases, with 15 bases between them. CDR1 SQVTM and CDR2 ANQGSEA come from the germline V gene. The CDR3 spans 14 residues. This CDR3 is CSVGAFEYSDTQYF. CDR3 nucleotide sequence: TGCAGCGTTGGGGCTTTCGAGTATTCAGATACGCAGTATTTT.

Ten or more counts support this clonotype. The V call is TRBV10-3, the J call TRBJ2-1; 11 bases are shared with TRBD2. The CDR3 runs to 14 residues. Germline trimming cut 8 bases from V and 8 bases from J; bases unmatched to any gene: 8. Germline loops: CDR1 ENHRY, CDR2 SYGVKD. DNA for the CDR3: TGTGCCATCCGGGGTAGCGGGAGGGCCGATGAGCAGTTCTTC. Translated: CAIRGSGRADEQFF.

The chain is built from TRBV19 and TRBJ2-7; no clear D. Trimming stripped 3 bases from V and 2 bases from J, with 8 bases between. CDR1 and CDR2 from the germline V gene are LNHDA and SQIVND (reference sequence). The CDR3 extends over 13 amino acids. This CDR3 reads CASSMSRTYEQYF. The DNA of the CDR3 is TGTGCCAGTAGTATGTCCAGAACCTACGAGCAGTACTTC.

The CDR3 DNA reads TGTGCCAGCAGCTTAGAAGCAGGGAGAAGCAATCAGCCCCAGCATTTT. Translating gives CASSLEAGRSNQPQHF. This chain uses TRBV7-6 with TRBJ1-5; D perhaps matches TRBD1 (5 bases). This CDR3 region has 16 residues. Trimming left V 1 base short and J 1 base short, with 11 bases between. Germline values: CDR1 SGHVS, CDR2 FNYEAQ.

A remark on this clonotype: Sequence at one end of the junction differs from germline and may be a read error. The chain carries TRBV5-1 and TRBJ2-1; TRBD1 aligns across 7 bases. CDR3 length: 16 amino acids. The germline V gene encodes CDR1 SGHRS and CDR2 YFSETQ. The CDR3 nucleotides read TGCGCCAGCAGCTTCCGGACAGGAATGACCAACAATGAGCTGTTCTTC. This encodes CASSFRTGMTNNELFF.

This clonotype was seen repeatedly, ten times or more. The V call is TRBV20-1, the J call TRBJ2-2; D call uncertain. V lost 2 bases to trimming and J lost 7 bases, with 2 bases between them. The germline gives CDR1 DFQATT, CDR2 SNEGSKA (reference sequence). The CDR3 consists of 10 residues. This CDR3 is CSARRGELFF. In DNA form, the CDR3 reads TGCAGTGCTAGACGCGGGGAGCTGTTTTTT.

This clonotype was seen a few times. The chain couples TRBV3-1 to TRBJ1-3, with 12 bases fitting TRBD1. This CDR3 contains 21 residues. V was clipped by 3 bases and J by 2 bases; unmatched bases: 17. The germline CDR1 and CDR2 sequences are LGHDT and YNNKEL (reference sequence). In nucleotides, the CDR3 is TGTGCCAGCAGCCACCCTACCTCCGGGACAGGGGGCGCATCCCCTGGAAACACCATATATTTT. Protein: CASSHPTSGTGGASPGNTIYF.

The CDR3 nucleotides read TGTGCCAGCACCCGCAGGGGAAGTGAAAAACTGTTTTTT. Its protein product is CASTRRGSEKLFF. V is TRBV28 and J is TRBJ1-4, with D possibly matching TRBD1 (6 bases). CDR1 is MDHEN and CDR2 is SYDVKM in the germline V gene. The CDR3 has 13 residues. Trimming took off 7 bases at V and 7 bases at J, with 13 bases between the two ends.

This clonotype showed up just a few times. This chain joins TRBV9 and TRBJ1-4, with D uncertain. Germline assignment: CDR1 SGDLS and CDR2 YYNGEE. CDR3 length equals 14 residues. The V end was cut by 5 bases, the J end by 3 bases, with 11 bases between. In DNA form, the CDR3 reads TGTGCCAGCAGTCTGGAGTGGGCTAATGAAAAACTGTTTTTT. Protein sequence: CASSLEWANEKLFF.

This clonotype occurred many times. The V gene is TRBV5-1, the J gene TRBJ2-2; 7 bases are a match to TRBD2. Germline loops: CDR1 SGHRS, CDR2 YFSETQ. V shed 4 bases, J shed 0 bases, and the junction held 9 bases outside the gene matches. The CDR3 extends over 17 amino acids. CDR3 amino acids: CASSPRVAGTNTGELFF. The DNA of the CDR3 is TGCGCCAGCAGCCCGAGAGTAGCGGGTACGAACACCGGGGAGCTGTTTTTT.

This clonotype was counted ten times or more. The J gene is TRBJ2-1, the V gene TRBV3-1, with D maybe TRBD1 (5 bases). V shed 5 bases and J shed 1 base, with 12 bases lying between them. Germline V gene sequence: CDR1 LGHDT, CDR2 YNNKEL (reference sequence). The CDR3 sequence is 15 residues long. In DNA form, the CDR3 reads TGTGCCAGCAGCACTGGGGCTAGATCCTACAATGAGCAGTTCTTC. Translating gives CASSTGARSYNEQFF.

Points on this clonotype: Since no conserved phenylalanine or tryptophan closes the CDR3, a read error is the likely cause. The rearrangement joins TRBV12-3 or TRBV12-4 to TRBJ2-7; perhaps D is TRBD1 or TRBD2 (6 bases each). The ends were cut back, 5 bases at V and 3 bases at J, with 17 bases in the middle. The CDR3 runs to 15 residues. The CDR3 here is CASSRSWGAHYEQYL. For the CDR3, the DNA is TGTGCCAGCAGTCGGTCCTGGGGGGCGCACTACGAGCAGTACCTC.

This clonotype was detected many times. V usage is TRBV7-9 and J usage is TRBJ1-2; no clear D. The CDR3 is 12 amino acids. The germline gives CDR1 SEHNR, CDR2 FQNEAQ (reference sequence). Deletions cut 5 bases from V and 8 bases from J, with 12 bases between. For the CDR3, the DNA is TGTGCCAGCAGCGGGAGGGAGGACGGCTACACCTTC. The encoded protein is CASSGREDGYTF.

There are a few counts of this clonotype. The J gene is TRBJ1-2, the V gene TRBV5-5; D ambiguous. Germline V gives CDR1 SGHKS, CDR2 YYEKEE (reference sequence). The CDR3 loop spans 12 amino acids. V lost 3 bases to trimming and J lost 7 bases, with 10 bases between them. CDR3 coding DNA: TGTGCCAGCAGCTCCCGGACGGGTGGCTACACCTTC. Translating gives CASSSRTGGYTF.

This clonotype was recorded many times. V is TRBV7-2 and J is TRBJ1-1; no clear D gene. This CDR3 spans 13 amino acids. CDR1 is SGHTA, CDR2 FQGNSA, per germline. The V gene lost 4 bases and the J gene lost 5 bases, with 11 bases spanning the gap. The CDR3 region has the DNA TGTGCCAGCAGCTGGAAAAGTCGGACTGAAGCTTTCTTT. Encoded protein: CASSWKSRTEAFF.

This clonotype was recorded many times. The rearrangement joins TRBV28 to TRBJ2-7; 9 bases are shared with TRBD2. Germline V gene sequence: CDR1 MDHEN, CDR2 SYDVKM. The CDR3 is made up of 15 amino acids. With V trimmed by 7 bases and J by 0 bases, 7 bases remained unmatched. The CDR3 here is CASNISGRSSYEQYF. CDR3 in DNA: TGTGCCAGCAACATTAGCGGGAGAAGCTCCTACGAGCAGTACTTC.

Only a few counts were recorded for this clonotype. Being one base from a much bigger clone, this may be a read error. The chain joins TRBV2 to TRBJ2-5, with D possibly being TRBD2 (5 bases). CDR1 is SNHLY, CDR2 FYNNEI, per germline. This CDR3 comprises 13 residues. This CDR3 reads CASSGDNQGTQYF. The DNA for the CDR3 is TGTGCCAGCAGCGGGGATAACCAAGGGACCCAGTACTTC.

This clonotype was observed a few times. V and J are TRBV9 and TRBJ2-5, with D maybe TRBD1 (6 bases). V was shortened by 4 bases and J by 2 bases, with 15 bases between the two germline ends. Germline lookup yields CDR1 SGDLS and CDR2 YYNGEE. This CDR3 has 15 amino acids. The CDR3 protein is CASSPAHRAQETQYF. CDR3 DNA: TGTGCCAGCAGCCCAGCCCACAGGGCGCAAGAGACCCAGTACTTC.

This clonotype was seen repeatedly, ten times or more. J is TRBJ2-5 and V is TRBV12-3 or TRBV12-4, with D perhaps matching TRBD1 (6 bases). This CDR3 has 14 residues. With 6 bases removed from V and 4 bases from J, the gap between germline ends came to 15 bases. In nucleotides, the CDR3 is TGTGCCAGCAGCAAACAGACAGGCAGAGAGACCCAGTACTTC. It codes for CASSKQTGRETQYF.

Details on this clonotype: At one end, the junction sequence differs from germline, possibly due to a read error. The chain joins TRBV7-9 to TRBJ2-5; maybe TRBD2 (7 bases). Per germline, CDR1 SEHNR and CDR2 FQNEAQ (reference sequence). The CDR3 consists of 14 residues. CDR3 sequence (DNA): TGTGTCAGCAGCTGGGGAGGGGGGAAAGAGACCCAGTACTTC. Its protein product is CVSSWGGGKETQYF.